This T cell receptor beta chain was captured in a study of patients and donors after allogeneic stem cell transplantation. TCRdb reprocessed the RT-PCR reads via MiXCR and lists one record per CDR3 protein. The sample lists about a million distinct CDR3 sequences; 18% were seen once. The CDR3 is made up of 15 amino acids. Trimming took 10 bases from V and 3 from J; bases not matched to a gene: 15. CDR1 is MNHEY, CDR2 SMNVEV, per germline (reference sequence). The rearrangement links TRBV27 to TRBJ2-7; 7 nucleotides line up with TRBD1. The sequence came from a human donor who was either an allogeneic HSCT recipient or a stem cell or donor lymphocyte infusion donor (not recorded which). It is not recorded whose cells these are; they may come from a transplant donor. Sequencing input: blood, either unsorted or a sorted T cell fraction (not recorded which). The CDR3 spells CAIRVTPGQYYEQYF. The DNA for the CDR3 is TGTGCCATCAGAGTCACACCGGGACAGTACTACGAGCAGTACTTC.